This TCR beta chain came from a study of shared clonotypes between healthy human individuals. The ends were cut back, 1 base at V and 6 bases at J, with 10 bases in the middle. In germline, CDR1 is MDHEN, CDR2 SYDVKM. CDR3 length equals 14 residues. Notes on the study in general: The genetic and exposure-history diversity represented was limited by few donors.

Deep was the level used in running the assay. TCRdb keeps only in-frame clones here, not all; method: immunoSEQ multiplex PCR. The data contain approximately 460,000 clones, roughly 80% of them singletons. This clone was found a few times. Antigen specificity is unknown. This TCR came from a middle-aged woman in good health. Some clones in this sample may be carry-over from other donors' samples. Sample: PBMCs. The chain couples TRBV28 to TRBJ1-5; unclear D gene. The CDR3 bases are TGTGCCAGCAGTTTATCCCTATCAAGTCAGCCCCAGCATTTT. Translated, it gives CASSLSLSSQPQHF.